Here is one T cell receptor beta chain with its context. Only in-frame clones appear in the TCRdb table, and some are missing; sequencing was by immunoSEQ multiplex PCR. In the table there are roughly 150,000 clones, roughly 92% of which are singletons. Germline CDR1 reads MGHRA; CDR2 reads YSYEKL. The CDR3 is 15 amino acids. V gave up 4 bases and J gave up 7 bases; unmatched junction bases: 3. This entry belongs to a study of control samples from healthy donors and cancer patients. The chain uses TRBV4-1 and TRBJ2-1; the match to TRBD2 covers 14 bases. The specimen sequenced was blood. This TCR came from a man between 45 and 60 years old in good health. CDR3 in amino acids: CASSPTSGRVNEQFF. The CDR3 coding sequence is TGCGCCAGCAGCCCGACTAGCGGGAGGGTAAATGAGCAGTTCTTC.